This T cell receptor beta chain came from a study of response to subunit inactivated influenza vaccine. Study-level results: T cells newly recruited by each seasonal influenza vaccination are few, the authors suggested.

Each CDR3 protein gets one entry after TCRdb re-called the RT-PCR reads with MiXCR. This table holds about 800,000 distinct CDR3 sequences, 20% to 25% found once. Remarks on this clonotype: The antigen is not known.

The TCR originated in a man aged 50-60 years who received an inactivated influenza vaccine. The sequenced sample was PBMCs from blood, obtained around 5 days after vaccination.

CDR3 residues: CASSQGGLVGEQFF. CDR3 nucleotide sequence: TGCGCCAGCAGCCAAGGGGGCTTGGTGGGTGAGCAGTTCTTC. This sequence joins TRBV4-3 and TRBJ2-1, with D possibly being TRBD1 (5 bases). CDR3 length: 14 residues. V was clipped by 1 base and J by 9 bases, with 13 bases between them. The germline CDR1 and CDR2 sequences are LGHNA and YSLEER.